The entry that follows covers one T cell receptor (beta chain) sequence. The specificity of this receptor is unknown. No base qualities exist here, and no much larger clone lies one base off it. In the prospective study, participants were about 18 to 100 years old, resided in fewer than 25 geographic areas of the United States, and were enrolled through a virtual design. In the prospective study, participants were assigned to cohorts based on the clinical history participants reported in a screening survey and a study questionnaire. Recovered participants in ImmuneRACE Cohort 3 were defined as having two consecutive negative NP/OP PCR tests, clearance from a healthcare professional, or resolution of symptoms. In the prospective study, whole blood, serum and a nasopharyngeal or oropharyngeal swab were collected from each participant by mobile phlebotomists. Prospective study participants could optionally give additional blood draws and questionnaires over an approximately two-month period. Before DNA extraction, blood samples from the prospective study were shipped at room temperature or frozen.

TCRbeta CDR3 regions were amplified from genomic DNA using the immunoSEQ Assay, a bias-controlled multiplex PCR. The authors' analysis ran thus. The number of nucleated cells in each sample was estimated by amplification of reference gene primers within the assay. To quantify the absolute abundance of each unique TCRbeta CDR3 rearrangement, sequence reads were collapsed and filtered. For each sample, productive Simpson clonality was calculated as the square root of Simpson's diversity index across productive rearrangements. The immuneACCESS repertoire file appears here via TCRdb, limited to in-frame rearrangements. These files lack a portion of the clones; in checked studies, under half of the deficit traces to unresolved V genes, and the cause of the others is not known. The DNA gave D and trimming, while V, J and clone size come from that table. For this sample the table gives around 250,000 clones, of which about 89% were detected only once. The ten largest clones capture over 4% of the sample.

From the germline V gene (reference sequence), CDR1 is MNHEY and CDR2 is SMNVEV. From cysteine to phenylalanine, the CDR3 is 14 amino acids long. Only the CDR3 DNA stays, 42 bases, in frame from base 1. Trimmed from V: 5 bases; trimmed from J: 5 bases; junction bases lacking a gene match: 9. This sample is part of a study of blood T cell repertoires in COVID-19 (dated by TCRdb to 2018 to 2020). Concerning the study at large: Samples covering the acute and convalescent phases of COVID-19 were provided by collaborators in the United States, Italy and Spain. The prospective study material was composed of cDNA or gDNA derived from T cells, B-cell-depleted T cells, or PBMCs. Deeply sampled blood TCRbeta repertoires from subjects exposed to, actively infected with, or recovered from COVID-19 were included in the dataset. A freely available public database, intended as a resource for researchers studying the immune response to SARS-CoV-2, is where the repertoires were released. Samples came from the ongoing ImmuneRACE study (first 160 participants) plus 1,254 subjects from 6 global collaborators. A de-identified subject ID, COVID-19 status, age in years and sex were almost always included in the sample metadata. Where available, HLA class I and class II types were taken from metadata supplied by the sample provider and were not determined by assay-based typing.

The paper as a whole reports these results and caveats: The amount of clinical and demographic metadata varied by source and participant and was provided uncurated.

Sequences were obtained from PBMCs or T cells enriched from blood (not recorded which). The sequence was obtained from a woman aged 25 to 39 who had recovered from COVID-19. The sequence joins TRBV27 to TRBJ2-7; 7 bases in the junction line up with TRBD1. The CDR3 region has the sequence CASSRPGQTNEQYF. The nucleotide sequence reads as follows: TGTGCCAGCAGTCGACCGGGACAGACGAACGAGCAGTACTTC.